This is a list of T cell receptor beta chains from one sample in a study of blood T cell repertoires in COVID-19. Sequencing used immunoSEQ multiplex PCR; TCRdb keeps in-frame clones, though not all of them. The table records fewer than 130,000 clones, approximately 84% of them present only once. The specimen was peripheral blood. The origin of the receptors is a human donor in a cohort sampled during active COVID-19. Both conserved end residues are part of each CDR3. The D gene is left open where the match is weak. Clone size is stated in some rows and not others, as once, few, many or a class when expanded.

TGCAGCGCAGGGACAGGGGATGGCTACACCTTC | CSAGTGDGYTF | . | TRBV29-1 | TRBD1 | TRBJ1-2
TGTGCCAGCAGCTCGCGACTAGCCCTGACAGGTGAGCAGTTCTTC | CASSSRLALTGEQFF | . | TRBV7-3 | . | TRBJ2-1
TGTGCCAGTAGTAAACTAGCCTCGGGGACAGGTTCTTACGAGCAGTACTTC | CASSKLASGTGSYEQYF | once | TRBV19 | TRBD1 | TRBJ2-7
TGTGCCAGCAGCCAAGGGGGGGGCGTCGGAAAACTGTTTTTT | CASSQGGGVGKLFF | . | TRBV3-1/TRBV3-2 | . | TRBJ1-4
TGTGCCAGCAGTACAAAGGACAGGGGGAAGTACGAGCAGTACTTC | CASSTKDRGKYEQYF | . | TRBV2 | TRBD1 | TRBJ2-7
TGTGCCAGCAGCTTTTTAGGGGGTGGGAACACTGAAGCTTTCTTT | CASSFLGGGNTEAFF | . | TRBV7-2 | . | TRBJ1-1
TGTGCCATCAAAGGGACAGGGGGCTACGAGCAGTACTTC | CAIKGTGGYEQYF | . | TRBV10-3 | TRBD1 | TRBJ2-7
TGTGCCAGCAGTCTATTAGGGGAAGGTACAGATACGCAGTATTTT | CASSLLGEGTDTQYF | . | TRBV6-9 | . | TRBJ2-3
TGTGCCAGCAGTCGAGCCCCCGGGGGTCAGCCCCAGCATTTT | CASSRAPGGQPQHF | . | TRBV28 | . | TRBJ1-5
TGCGCCAGCAGCCAAGGGCTCCCGCGACTTAACAATGAGCAGTTCTTC | CASSQGLPRLNNEQFF | . | TRBV4-1 | . | TRBJ2-1
TGTGCCAGCCAGACAACAGGGACCGGGGAGCTGTTTTTT | CASQTTGTGELFF | . | TRBV18 | . | TRBJ2-2
TGCAGTGCCAGTGACAGGTCCACTGAAGCTTTCTTT | CSASDRSTEAFF | . | TRBV20-1 | . | TRBJ1-1
TGTGCCAGCAGTGAGGGACTGGGTCGCTACGAGCAGTACTTC | CASSEGLGRYEQYF | . | TRBV28 | . | TRBJ2-7
TGTGCCAGCAGCTTAAGCGATGGGACAGGGGGTGGCTACACCTTC | CASSLSDGTGGGYTF | . | TRBV7-2 | TRBD1 | TRBJ1-2
TGCGCCACCGCTGACAGTAGGAACACCATATATTTT | CATADSRNTIYF | . | TRBV10-2 | . | TRBJ1-3
TGTGCCAGCAGCTTAGGGGGGGGCGGGTACAATGAGCAGTTCTTC | CASSLGGGGYNEQFF | . | TRBV7-2 | . | TRBJ2-1
TGTGCCAGCAGTCCATGGACTAGCGGCCAAGAGACCCAGTACTTC | CASSPWTSGQETQYF | . | TRBV28 | TRBD2 | TRBJ2-5
TGCGCCAGCAGCCAAGATTGGGGGACGGGAGCGGGGATGGCCCTAGATACGCAGTATTTT | CASSQDWGTGAGMALDTQYF | . | TRBV4-1 | TRBD2 | TRBJ2-3
TGCGCCAGCAGCTTATATTCGCAGACTATGAACACTGAAGCTTTCTTT | CASSLYSQTMNTEAFF | once | TRBV5-1 | . | TRBJ1-1
TGCGCCAGCAAGGGACAGGGAAACACTGAAGCTTTCTTT | CASKGQGNTEAFF | . | TRBV10-1 | TRBD1 | TRBJ1-1
TGTGCCAGCGAGGGTCCCAAACTCAACTATGGCTACACCTTC | CASEGPKLNYGYTF | . | TRBV28 | . | TRBJ1-2
TGTGCCAGCAGCTCGGGACTAGCGGGACGTGGGGAGACCCAGTACTTC | CASSSGLAGRGETQYF | . | TRBV9 | TRBD2 | TRBJ2-5
TGTGCCAGCAGCTTGGCCTTGAGACAGCACTATGGCTACACCTTC | CASSLALRQHYGYTF | . | TRBV5-4 | . | TRBJ1-2
TGTGCCAGCAGCGGAACAGGGGCCACAGATACGCAGTATTTT | CASSGTGATDTQYF | few | TRBV7-2 | TRBD1 | TRBJ2-3
TGTGCCAGCAGTTTATCCCAGGGCCTCAACACTGAAGCTTTCTTT | CASSLSQGLNTEAFF | . | TRBV28 | . | TRBJ1-1
TGTGCCAGTAGTATAAACTCCCCACTAATCGGGAGCGAGCAGTACTTC | CASSINSPLIGSEQYF | . | TRBV19 | . | TRBJ2-7
TGTGCCAGCAACCAGGCCGACTACGAGCAGTACTTC | CASNQADYEQYF | . | TRBV6-5 | . | TRBJ2-7
TGTGCCAGCAGGCCTATAGGCGACTACACAGATACGCAGTATTTT | CASRPIGDYTDTQYF | . | TRBV9 | . | TRBJ2-3
TGTGCCAGCAGTCGGGACAGGGTCCCTCAGCCCCAGCATTTT | CASSRDRVPQPQHF | . | TRBV28 | TRBD1 | TRBJ1-5
TGTGCCTGGAGTGAGAATAGCCACCAGTACTTC | CAWSENSHQYF | . | TRBV30 | . | TRBJ2-5
TGTGCCAGCAGTGGGGGCTTCTTAAATATCTACGAGCAGTACTTC | CASSGGFLNIYEQYF | . | TRBV7-2 | . | TRBJ2-7
TGTGCCAGCAGCGTAAAGGGGGAAGGCTACAATGAGCAGTTCTTC | CASSVKGEGYNEQFF | . | TRBV9 | . | TRBJ2-1
TGTGCCAGCAGCTTAGTCAGTACGAGGGAATCTAGCACAGATACGCAGTATTTT | CASSLVSTRESSTDTQYF | . | TRBV7-8 | . | TRBJ2-3
TGTGCCAGTAGTTCGATTCGCGGGGGGGTCTCGGCAGATACGCAGTATTTT | CASSSIRGGVSADTQYF | . | TRBV19 | TRBD2 | TRBJ2-3
TGTGCCAGTTCCCGCGCGGGGGGCTGGGATAATGAAAAACTGTTTTTT | CASSRAGGWDNEKLFF | . | TRBV19 | . | TRBJ1-4
TGTGCCAGCAGCCGACTAGCGTTCTCCTACAATGAGCAGTTCTTC | CASSRLAFSYNEQFF | . | TRBV3-1/TRBV3-2 | TRBD2 | TRBJ2-1
TGTGCCAGCTCTTCTACAACAGACACTTACAATGAGCAGTTCTTC | CASSSTTDTYNEQFF | . | TRBV18 | . | TRBJ2-1
TGTGCCAGCAGCGTTATAGGCCTCGGGGACAACAAGTATTTT | CASSVIGLGDNKYF | . | TRBV9 | . | TRBJ2-3
TGTGCCACCAGCAGCGACCACAGGGTTAGTAGCAATCAGCCCCAGCATTTT | CATSSDHRVSSNQPQHF | . | TRBV15 | . | TRBJ1-5
TGTGCCAGCAGCTTCGACTTTAACACAGATACGCAGTATTTT | CASSFDFNTDTQYF | . | TRBV7-2 | . | TRBJ2-3